This T cell receptor (beta chain) was retrieved from a study of T cell repertoires in cytomegalovirus infection. TCRdb independently ran MiXCR on the reads; one entry per CDR3 protein. The table includes 230,000 or so distinct CDR3 sequences, approximately 15% detected once. Germline CDR1 and CDR2: MDHEN and SYDVKM. The CDR3 spans 11 residues. V was cut by 5 bases and J by 6 bases, with 7 bases left in between. This clonotype has ten or more counts. The rearrangement links TRBV28 to TRBJ1-1; D unclear. The sample taken for sequencing was CD8+ T cells from PBMCs. The sequence derives from a human donor in good health (CMV status not recorded). Some clones in this sample may be carry-over from other donors' samples. In nucleotides, the CDR3 is TGTGCCAGCAGTGCTTGGCCTGAAGCTTTCTTT. Its protein is CASSAWPEAFF.